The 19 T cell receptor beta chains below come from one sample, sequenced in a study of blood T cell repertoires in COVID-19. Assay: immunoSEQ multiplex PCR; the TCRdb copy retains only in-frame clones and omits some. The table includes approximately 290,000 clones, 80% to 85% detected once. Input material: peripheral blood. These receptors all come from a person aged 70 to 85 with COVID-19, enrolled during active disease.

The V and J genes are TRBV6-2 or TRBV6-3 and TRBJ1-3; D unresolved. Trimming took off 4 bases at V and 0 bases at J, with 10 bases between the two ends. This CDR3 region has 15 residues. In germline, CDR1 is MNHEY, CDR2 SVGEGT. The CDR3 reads CASSWSGHSGNTIYF. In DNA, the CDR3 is TGTGCCAGCAGTTGGAGCGGTCACTCTGGAAACACCATATATTTT.

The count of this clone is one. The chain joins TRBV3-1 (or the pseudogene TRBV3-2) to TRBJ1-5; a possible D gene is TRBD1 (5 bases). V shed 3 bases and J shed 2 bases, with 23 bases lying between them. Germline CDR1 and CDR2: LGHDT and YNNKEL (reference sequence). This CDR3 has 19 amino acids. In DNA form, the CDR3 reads TGTGCCAGCAGCCATCCCTCGCGGGGCCTCCACGCGGGCAATCAGCCCCAGCATTTT. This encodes CASSHPSRGLHAGNQPQHF.

The CDR3 region is CASSLESIYNSPLHF. The DNA of the CDR3 is TGTGCCAGCAGTTTGGAGAGTATCTATAATTCACCCCTCCACTTT. The V and J genes are TRBV6-5 and TRBJ1-6; D gene ambiguous. The V and J ends lost 4 bases and 3 bases respectively, with 10 bases between them. Germline V gene sequence: CDR1 MNHEY, CDR2 SVGAGI. The CDR3 is made up of 15 amino acids.

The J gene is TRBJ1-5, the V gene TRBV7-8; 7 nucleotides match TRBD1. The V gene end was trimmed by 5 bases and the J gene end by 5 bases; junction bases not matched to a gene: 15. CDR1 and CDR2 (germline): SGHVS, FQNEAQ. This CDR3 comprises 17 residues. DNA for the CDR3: TGTGCCAGCAGCCTCGTTAGGGACAGCTATCAAGATCAGCCCCAGCATTTT. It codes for CASSLVRDSYQDQPQHF.

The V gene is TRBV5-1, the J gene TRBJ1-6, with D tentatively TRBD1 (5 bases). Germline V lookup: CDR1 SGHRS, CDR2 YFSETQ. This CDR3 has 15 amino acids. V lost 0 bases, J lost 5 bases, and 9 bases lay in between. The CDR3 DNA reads TGCGCCAGCAGCTTGGAGACAGTAAATAATTCACCCCTCCACTTT. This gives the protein CASSLETVNNSPLHF.

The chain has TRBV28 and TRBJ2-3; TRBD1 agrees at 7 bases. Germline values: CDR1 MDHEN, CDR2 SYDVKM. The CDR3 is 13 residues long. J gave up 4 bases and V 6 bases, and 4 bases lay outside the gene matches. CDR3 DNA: TGTGCCAGCAGACACAGGGGATCAGATACGCAGTATTTT. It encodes CASRHRGSDTQYF.

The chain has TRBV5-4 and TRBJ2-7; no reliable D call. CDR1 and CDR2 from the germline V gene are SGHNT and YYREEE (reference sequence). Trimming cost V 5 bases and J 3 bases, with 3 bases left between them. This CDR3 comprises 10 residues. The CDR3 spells CASRHYEQYF. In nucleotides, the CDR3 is TGTGCCAGCAGACACTACGAGCAGTACTTC. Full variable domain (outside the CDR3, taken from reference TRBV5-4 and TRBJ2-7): ETGVTQSPTHLIKTRGQQVTLRCSSQSGHNTVSWYQQALGQGPQFIFQYYREEENGRGNFPPRFSGLQFPNYSSELNVNALELDDSALYLCASRHYEQYFGPGTRLTVT.

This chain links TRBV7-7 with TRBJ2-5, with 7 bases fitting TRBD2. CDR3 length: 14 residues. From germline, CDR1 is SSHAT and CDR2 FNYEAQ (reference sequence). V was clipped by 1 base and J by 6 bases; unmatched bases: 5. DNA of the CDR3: TGTGCCAGCAGCTTAGAGGCGGGGGAGCAGACCCAGTACTTC. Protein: CASSLEAGEQTQYF.

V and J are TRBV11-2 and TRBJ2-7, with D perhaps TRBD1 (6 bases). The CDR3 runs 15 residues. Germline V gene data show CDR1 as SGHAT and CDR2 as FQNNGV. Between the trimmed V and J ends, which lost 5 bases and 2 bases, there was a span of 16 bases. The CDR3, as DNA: TGTGCCAGCAGCCTACAGCTTACAGGGACCTACGAGCAGTACTTC. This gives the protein CASSLQLTGTYEQYF.

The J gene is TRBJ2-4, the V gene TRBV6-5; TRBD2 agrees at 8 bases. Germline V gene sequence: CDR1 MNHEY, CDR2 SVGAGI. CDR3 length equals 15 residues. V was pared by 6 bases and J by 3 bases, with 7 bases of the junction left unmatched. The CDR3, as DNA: TGTGCCAGCAGAACGGGGGGGCTTGACAAAAACATTCAGTACTTC. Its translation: CASRTGGLDKNIQYF.

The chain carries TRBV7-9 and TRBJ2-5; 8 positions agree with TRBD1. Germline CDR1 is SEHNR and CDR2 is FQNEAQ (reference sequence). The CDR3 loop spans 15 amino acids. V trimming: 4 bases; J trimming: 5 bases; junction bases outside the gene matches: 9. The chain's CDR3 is CASSSRQGSRETQYF. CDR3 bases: TGTGCCAGCAGCTCTAGACAGGGGTCGAGGGAGACCCAGTACTTC.

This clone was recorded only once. The CDR3 nucleotides are TGTGCCAGCAGTCCACCGGGGACAGGTCAAGAGACCCAGTACTTC. It codes for CASSPPGTGQETQYF. The J gene is TRBJ2-5, the V gene TRBV6-2 or TRBV6-3; TRBD1 aligns across 8 bases. This CDR3 is 15 amino acids long. J gave up 2 bases and V 5 bases, and 7 bases lay outside the gene matches. CDR1 is MNHEY, CDR2 SVGEGT, per germline.

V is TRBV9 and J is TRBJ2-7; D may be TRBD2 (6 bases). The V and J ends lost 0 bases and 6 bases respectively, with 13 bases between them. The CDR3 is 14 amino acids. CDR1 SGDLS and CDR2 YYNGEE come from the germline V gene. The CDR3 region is CASSVDGRGPEQYF. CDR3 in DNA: TGTGCCAGCAGCGTAGACGGGAGAGGTCCCGAGCAGTACTTC.

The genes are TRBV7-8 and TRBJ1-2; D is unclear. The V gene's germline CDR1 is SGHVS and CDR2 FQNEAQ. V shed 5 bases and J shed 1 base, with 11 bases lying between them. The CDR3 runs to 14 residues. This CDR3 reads CASSHLQSNYGYTF. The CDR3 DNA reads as TGTGCCAGCAGCCACCTACAGAGTAACTATGGCTACACCTTC.

CDR3 amino acids: CASNLDSMNTEAFF. The DNA for the CDR3 is TGTGCCAGCAACTTAGACAGCATGAACACTGAAGCTTTCTTT. The chain uses TRBV21-1 and TRBJ1-1; the listed D gene, TRBD1, was not tested against the DNA. TRBV21-1 is annotated as a pseudogene. The CDR3 extends over 14 amino acids.

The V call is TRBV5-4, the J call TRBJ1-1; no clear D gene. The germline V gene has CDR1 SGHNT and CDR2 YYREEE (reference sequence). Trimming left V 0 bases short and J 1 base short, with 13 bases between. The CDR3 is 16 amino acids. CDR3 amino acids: CASSLEPGRKNTEAFF. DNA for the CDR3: TGTGCCAGCAGCTTGGAGCCAGGAAGAAAGAACACTGAAGCTTTCTTT.

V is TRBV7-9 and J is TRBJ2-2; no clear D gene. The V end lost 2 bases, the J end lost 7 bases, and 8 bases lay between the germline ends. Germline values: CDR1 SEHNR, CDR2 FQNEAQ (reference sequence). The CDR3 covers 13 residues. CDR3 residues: CASSLNYGGELFF. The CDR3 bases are TGTGCCAGCAGCTTAAACTACGGCGGGGAGCTGTTTTTT.

For the CDR3, the DNA is TGTGCCTGGAGAGGACAGGGGGCTTCACCCCTCCACTTT. Translating gives CAWRGQGASPLHF. The chain uses TRBV30 and TRBJ1-6; TRBD1 matches 11 bases. V dropped 3 bases and J dropped 9; count of bases not matched to a gene: 1. Per germline, CDR1 GTSNPN and CDR2 SVGIG (reference sequence). There are 13 residues in the CDR3.

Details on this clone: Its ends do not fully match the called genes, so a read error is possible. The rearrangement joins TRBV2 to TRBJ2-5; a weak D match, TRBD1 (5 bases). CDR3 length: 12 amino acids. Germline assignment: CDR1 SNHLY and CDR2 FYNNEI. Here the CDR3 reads CVSSRVKETQYF. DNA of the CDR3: TGTGTCAGCAGCAGGGTGAAAGAGACCCAGTACTTC.